The clone carrying this T cell receptor beta chain was observed a handful of times. Unique molecular identifiers were added to individual cDNA molecules. TCRdb recomputed calls from the 5' RACE reads with MiXCR, one row per CDR3 protein. Among about 97,000 distinct CDR3 sequences, 10% to 15% were seen once, and the ten largest hold roughly 6.2%. There are 15 residues in the CDR3. Germline loops: CDR1 SGHAT, CDR2 FQNNGV. Between the trimmed V and J ends, which lost 3 bases and 7 bases, there was a span of 18 bases. These data originate in a study of early T cells in non-severe SARS-CoV-2 infection. The clonotype comes from an adult who was a healthcare worker with PCR-confirmed SARS-CoV-2 infection or an uninfected control (not recorded which). Sequences were obtained from whole blood. The chain employs TRBV11-2 and TRBJ1-2; tentatively, D is TRBD1 (5 bases). The CDR3 coding sequence is TGTGCCAGCAGCTTCGGGATGGCCAGGGCAGGTGGCTACACCTTC. Its translation is CASSFGMARAGGYTF.